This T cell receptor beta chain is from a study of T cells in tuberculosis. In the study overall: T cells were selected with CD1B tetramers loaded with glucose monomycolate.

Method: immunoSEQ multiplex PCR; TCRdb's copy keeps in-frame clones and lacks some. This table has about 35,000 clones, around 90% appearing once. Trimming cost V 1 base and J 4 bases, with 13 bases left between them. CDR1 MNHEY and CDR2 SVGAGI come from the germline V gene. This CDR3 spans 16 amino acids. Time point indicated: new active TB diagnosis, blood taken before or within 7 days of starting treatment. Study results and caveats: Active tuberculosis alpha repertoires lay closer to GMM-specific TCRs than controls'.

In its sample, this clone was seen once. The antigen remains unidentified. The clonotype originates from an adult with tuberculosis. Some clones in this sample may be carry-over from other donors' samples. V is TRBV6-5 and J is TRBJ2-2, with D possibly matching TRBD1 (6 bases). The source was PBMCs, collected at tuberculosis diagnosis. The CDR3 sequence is CASSYFGGRSTGELFF. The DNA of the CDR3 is TGTGCCAGCAGTTACTTTGGGGGCCGGAGCACCGGGGAGCTGTTTTTT.